This TCR beta chain comes out of a study of T cells in localized non-small cell lung cancer. The study, taken as a whole, reports: Increased T cell density in blood showed an association with longer overall survival. Uninvolved adjacent lung had the highest recorded T cell clonality, with tumor below it. Sequencing was limited to one tumor region, leaving the possibility of heterogeneity open. For the top 100 tumor clones, a median about 62 also appeared in adjacent lung.

Trimming took off 0 bases at V and 2 bases at J, with 11 bases between the two ends. CDR1 is SGHRS and CDR2 is YFSETQ in the germline V gene. The length of the CDR3 is 15 residues. Turning to this clone: The antigen remains unidentified.

Profiling relied on immunoSEQ multiplex PCR, and the TCRdb table lists in-frame clones only, not all of them. The data hold around 26,000 clones, with less than 95% observed a single time. The chain links TRBV5-1 to TRBJ1-2; D gene uncertain. Sequencing used peripheral blood, obtained before any cancer treatment. The TCR sequence derives from a woman aged 40 to 75 with stage I lung adenocarcinoma. In DNA, the CDR3 is TGCGCCAGCAGCTTGGGCTCAGGAGAAAACTATGGCTACACCTTC. Its protein is CASSLGSGENYGYTF.